This T cell receptor (beta chain) was documented in a study of T-cell memory formation after mild COVID-19. Turning to the study itself: TCR clusters were largely donor specific.

Regarding the study as a whole: Of the contracting clones, CD4+ ones lay mainly in CM and EM, and CD8+ ones in EMRA. Clones that contracted from day 15 to 85 were balanced CD4/CD8, while later expanders leaned CD4+.

5'RACE with constant-segment primers yielded barcoded, UMI-tagged TCR alpha and TCR beta cDNA libraries. TCRdb ran MiXCR on the 5' RACE reads and lists one entry per CDR3 protein. The table records about 82,000 distinct CDR3 sequences, more than 10% of them present only once. The length of the CDR3 is 15 residues. The germline gives CDR1 SGHVS, CDR2 FQNEAQ. The V gene lost 3 bases and the J gene lost 4 bases, with 13 bases spanning the gap. About this clonotype: Its cognate antigen is unknown.

Sequencing was performed on PBMCs or a T cell subset sorted from them (not recorded which). This chain connects TRBV7-8 to TRBJ1-5; tentative D call: TRBD1 (6 bases). The receptor was derived from a young man who had mild COVID-19 (a few samples of this study predate the infection). Cell type and time point are not known. The CDR3 region is CASSLGAGGNQPQHF. In nucleotides, the CDR3 is TGTGCCAGCAGCTTGGGGGCCGGGGGTAATCAGCCCCAGCATTTT. The full variable domain, in which reference TRBV7-8 and TRBJ1-5 provide the parts outside the CDR3, is GAGVSQSPRYKVAKRGQDVALRCDPISGHVSLFWYQQALGQGPEFLTYFQNEAQLDKSGLPSDRFFAERPEGSVSTLKIQRTQQEDSAVYLCASSLGAGGNQPQHFGDGTRLSIL.